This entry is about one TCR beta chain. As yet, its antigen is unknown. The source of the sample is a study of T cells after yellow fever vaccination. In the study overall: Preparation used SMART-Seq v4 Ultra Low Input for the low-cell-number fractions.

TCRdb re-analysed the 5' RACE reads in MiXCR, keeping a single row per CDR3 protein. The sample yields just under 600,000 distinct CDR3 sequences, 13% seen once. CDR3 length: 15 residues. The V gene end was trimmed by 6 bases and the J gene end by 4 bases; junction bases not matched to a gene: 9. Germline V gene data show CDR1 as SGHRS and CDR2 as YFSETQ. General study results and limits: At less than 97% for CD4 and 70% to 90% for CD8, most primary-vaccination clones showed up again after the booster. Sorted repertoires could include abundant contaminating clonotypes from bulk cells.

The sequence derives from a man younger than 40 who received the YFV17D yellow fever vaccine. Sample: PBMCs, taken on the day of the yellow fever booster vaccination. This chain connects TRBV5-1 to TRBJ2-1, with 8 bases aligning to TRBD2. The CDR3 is CASKSGSGEYNEQFF. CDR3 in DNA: TGCGCCAGCAAGTCGGGTAGCGGGGAGTACAATGAGCAGTTCTTC.